This passage covers 9 T cell receptor beta chains from one sample sequenced in a study of cytomegalovirus exposure and HLA in healthy donors. 13 Jbeta primers and 60 Vbeta primers were used for the PCR. Data came from immunoSEQ multiplex PCR; TCRdb stores just in-frame clones and leaves some out. In total, the table holds approximately 110,000 clones. The sample consisted of PBMCs. The receptors were gathered from a man between 18 and 35 years old in good health and CMV-seronegative.

The chain is built from TRBV13 and TRBJ2-1, with a weak D call TRBD1 (6 bases). V gave up 5 bases and J gave up 4 bases, with 18 bases separating them. This CDR3 is 16 amino acids long. Germline CDR1 and CDR2: PRHDT and FYEKMQ (reference sequence). The chain's CDR3 is CASSHVAGVNYNEQFF. CDR3 nucleotides: TGTGCCAGCAGCCACGTGGCAGGGGTTAATTACAATGAGCAGTTCTTC.

The V gene is TRBV7-8, the J gene TRBJ2-7; D perhaps matches TRBD1 (5 bases). The CDR3 consists of 16 residues. The germline V gene encodes CDR1 SGHVS and CDR2 FQNEAQ. V lost 2 bases and J lost 0, with 14 bases in between. CDR3 nucleotide sequence: TGTGCCAGCAGCTTATTAGTCAGGGATTTCTCCTACGAGCAGTACTTC. The encoded protein is CASSLLVRDFSYEQYF. Drawing the rest from reference TRBV7-8 and TRBJ2-7, the complete variable domain is GAGVSQSPRYKVAKRGQDVALRCDPISGHVSLFWYQQALGQGPEFLTYFQNEAQLDKSGLPSDRFFAERPEGSVSTLKIQRTQQEDSAVYLCASSLLVRDFSYEQYFGPGTRLTVT.

The genes are TRBV7-8 and TRBJ1-6, with TRBD1 as a possible D gene (6 bases). Trimming cost V 1 base and J 8 bases, with 24 bases left between them. Per germline, CDR1 SGHVS and CDR2 FQNEAQ. The CDR3 totals 19 residues. The CDR3 loop reads CASSLDIRGVGGEDSPLHF. The CDR3 nucleotides are TGTGCCAGCAGCTTAGATATTCGAGGTGTAGGGGGAGAGGATTCACCCCTCCACTTT.

The chain recombines TRBV7-8 with TRBJ1-2; the match to TRBD1 covers 12 bases. The ends lost 4 bases at V and 8 bases at J; junction bases unmatched: 14. CDR3 length: 17 residues. Germline CDR1 and CDR2: SGHVS and FQNEAQ. The CDR3 loop reads CASSSHPEGQGAGGYTF. The CDR3 DNA follows: TGTGCCAGCAGCTCGCACCCGGAGGGACAGGGGGCTGGAGGCTACACCTTC.

The rearrangement uses TRBV5-1 and TRBJ1-1; D is perhaps TRBD1 (5 bases). This CDR3 has 13 amino acids. V was cut by 0 bases and J by 9 bases, with 12 bases left in between. Germline CDR1 SGHRS, CDR2 YFSETQ. The CDR3 loop is CASSLGSAGQAFF. DNA of the CDR3: TGCGCCAGCAGCTTGGGGTCGGCGGGGCAAGCTTTCTTT.

The V gene is TRBV6-5, the J gene TRBJ2-1; 7 bases are shared with TRBD1. The trim removed 6 bases at V and 0 bases at J, leaving 5 bases unmatched. Germline loops: CDR1 MNHEY, CDR2 SVGAGI. The CDR3 spans 15 residues. This CDR3 is CASRRTGGSYNEQFF. CDR3 DNA sequence: TGTGCCAGCAGGAGGACAGGAGGCTCCTACAATGAGCAGTTCTTC.

The V gene is TRBV11-2, the J gene TRBJ2-7; unclear D gene. Germline CDR1 and CDR2: SGHAT and FQNNGV. Deletions cut 6 bases from V and 2 bases from J, with 11 bases between. The CDR3 has 13 residues. This chain's CDR3 is CASRLSSAYEQYF. CDR3 bases: TGTGCCAGCAGGCTGTCAAGCGCCTACGAGCAGTACTTC.

The V call is TRBV9, the J call TRBJ2-2; no clear D. Germline lookup yields CDR1 SGDLS and CDR2 YYNGEE. The CDR3 has 16 residues. The V gene lost 0 bases and the J gene lost 3 bases, with 12 bases spanning the gap. CDR3: CASSVDPLDHTGELFF. Written as DNA, the CDR3 is TGTGCCAGCAGCGTAGACCCCCTAGATCACACCGGGGAGCTGTTTTTT.

The CDR3 sequence is CASSYGGTGNTIYF. The CDR3 nucleotides read TGTGCCAGCAGTTACGGGGGCACCGGAAACACCATATATTTT. The rearrangement links TRBV6-5 to TRBJ1-3, with D perhaps matching TRBD1 (6 bases). Germline values: CDR1 MNHEY, CDR2 SVGAGI. This CDR3 region has 14 residues. Trimming stripped 2 bases from V and 4 bases from J, with 9 bases between.